This TCR beta chain was found in a study of cytomegalovirus exposure and HLA in healthy donors. Study observations and caveats: Cytomegalovirus status, reportedly, was diagnosed with high specificity and sensitivity by the classifier.

Trimming cost V 5 bases and J 5 bases; bases outside gene matches: 4. CDR3 size: 14 residues. CDR1 is MDHEN, CDR2 SYDVKM, per germline. This table comes from immunoSEQ multiplex PCR, and its TCRdb copy is limited to in-frame clones, with some not included. The table has under 300,000 clones, approximately 86% seen once; the top ten hold around 1.3%. Concerning this clone: Its antigen is undetermined.

The V and J genes are TRBV28 and TRBJ1-4; the match to TRBD1 covers 8 bases. The sample consisted of PBMCs. The clonotype originates from a woman in her 30s in good health and CMV-seropositive. CDR3 loop: CASSTRTGNEKLFF. In DNA, the CDR3 is TGTGCCAGCAGTACCCGGACAGGGAATGAAAAACTGTTTTTT.